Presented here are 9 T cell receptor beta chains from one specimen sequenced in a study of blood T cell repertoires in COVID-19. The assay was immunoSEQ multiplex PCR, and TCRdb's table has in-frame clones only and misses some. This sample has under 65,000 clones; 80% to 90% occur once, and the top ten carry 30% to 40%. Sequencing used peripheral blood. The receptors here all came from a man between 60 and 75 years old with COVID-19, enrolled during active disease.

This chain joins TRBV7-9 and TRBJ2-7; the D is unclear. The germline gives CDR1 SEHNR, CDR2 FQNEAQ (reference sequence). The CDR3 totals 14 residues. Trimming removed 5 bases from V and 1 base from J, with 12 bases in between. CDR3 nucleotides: TGTGCCAGCAGCCCCCGAACGAGTTCCTACGAGCAGTACTTC. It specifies CASSPRTSSYEQYF. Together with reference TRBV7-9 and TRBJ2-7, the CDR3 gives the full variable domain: DTGVSQNPRHKITKRGQNVTFRCDPISEHNRLYWYRQTLGQGPEFLTYFQNEAQLEKSRLLSDRFSAERPKGSFSTLEIQRTEQGDSAMYLCASSPRTSSYEQYFGPGTRLTVT.

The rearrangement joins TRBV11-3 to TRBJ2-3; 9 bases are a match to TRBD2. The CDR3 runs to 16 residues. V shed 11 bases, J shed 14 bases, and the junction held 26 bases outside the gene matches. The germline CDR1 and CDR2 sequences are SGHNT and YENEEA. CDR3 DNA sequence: TGTGCCCGCCGGTGGGGCGGGGGGGGGAGGGCCCTCCCTGGGTATTTT. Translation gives CARRWGGGGRALPGYF.

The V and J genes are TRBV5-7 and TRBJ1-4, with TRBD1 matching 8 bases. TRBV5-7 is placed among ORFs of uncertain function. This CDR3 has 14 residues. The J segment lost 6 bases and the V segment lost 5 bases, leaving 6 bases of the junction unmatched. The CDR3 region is CASRTTGVHEKLFF. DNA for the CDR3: TGTGCCAGCAGGACGACAGGGGTGCATGAAAAACTGTTTTTT.

CDR3 amino acids: CARRVDGGSNQPQHF. The CDR3 DNA follows: TGTGCCAGAAGAGTGGACGGGGGAAGCAATCAGCCCCAGCATTTT. The chain couples TRBV5-3 to TRBJ1-5; perhaps TRBD1 as D (5 bases). TRBV5-3 is annotated as an ORF whose role is uncertain. This CDR3 contains 15 residues. Between the trimmed V and J ends, which lost 5 bases and 1 base, there was a span of 13 bases.

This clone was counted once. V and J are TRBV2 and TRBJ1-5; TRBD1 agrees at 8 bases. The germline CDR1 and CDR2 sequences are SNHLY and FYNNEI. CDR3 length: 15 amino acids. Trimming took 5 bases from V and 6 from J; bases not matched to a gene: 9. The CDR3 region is CASSLSTGGGQPQHF. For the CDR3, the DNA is TGTGCCAGCAGTCTAAGCACAGGGGGTGGTCAGCCCCAGCATTTT.

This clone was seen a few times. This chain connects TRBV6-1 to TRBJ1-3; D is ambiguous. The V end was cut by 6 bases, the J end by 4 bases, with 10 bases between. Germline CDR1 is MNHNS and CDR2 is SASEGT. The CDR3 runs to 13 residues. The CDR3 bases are TGTGCCAGCAGCTCCCTTGGCGGAAACACCATATATTTT. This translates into CASSSLGGNTIYF.

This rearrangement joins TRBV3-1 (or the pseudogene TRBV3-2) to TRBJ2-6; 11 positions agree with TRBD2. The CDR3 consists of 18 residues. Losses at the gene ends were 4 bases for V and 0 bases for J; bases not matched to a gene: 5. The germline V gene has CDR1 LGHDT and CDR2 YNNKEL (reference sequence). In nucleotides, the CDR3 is TGTGCCAGCAGCCCCCGGACTAGCGGGCCCTCTGGGGCCAACGTCCTGACTTTC. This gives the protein CASSPRTSGPSGANVLTF.

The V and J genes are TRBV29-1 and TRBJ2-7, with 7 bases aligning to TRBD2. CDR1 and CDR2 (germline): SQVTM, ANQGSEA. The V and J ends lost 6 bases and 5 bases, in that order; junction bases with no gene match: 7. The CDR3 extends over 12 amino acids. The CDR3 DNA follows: TGCAGCGTCCGTTCGGGGAGGGACGAGCAGTACTTC. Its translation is CSVRSGRDEQYF.

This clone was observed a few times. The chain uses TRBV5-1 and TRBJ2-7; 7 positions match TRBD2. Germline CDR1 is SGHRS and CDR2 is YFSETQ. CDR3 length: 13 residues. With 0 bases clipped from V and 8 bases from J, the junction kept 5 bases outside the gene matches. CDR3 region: CASSLGREGKQYF. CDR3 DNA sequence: TGCGCCAGCAGCTTGGGCAGGGAGGGAAAGCAGTACTTC.